This TCR beta chain was sequenced in a study of monozygotic twins with cystic fibrosis. Study at large: Libraries were built from about 3 micrograms of fragmented DNA using around 15 PCR cycles. Study-level findings and limits: Nucleotide-identical clonotype sharing was significantly higher within monozygotic CF twin pairs than between unrelated CF individuals. In 13 of 16 pairs, V gene usage was closest to the co-twin's. Median Simpson clonality of 0.0095 suggested naive T cells predominated.

This CDR3 has 13 amino acids. Per germline, CDR1 LNHDA and CDR2 SQIVND (reference sequence). V lost 1 base, J lost 8 bases, and 9 bases lay in between. Clones were sequenced by immunoSEQ multiplex PCR, and TCRdb holds only the in-frame ones, with some missing. The sample carries roughly 29,000 clones, around four fifths recorded once. Concerning this clone: What it binds is not known.

Sequencing was done on a sample of blood. This clonotype originated in a girl under 10 years old with cystic fibrosis. The rearrangement joins TRBV19 to TRBJ2-1; either TRBD1 or TRBD2 may fit D (6 bases each). The CDR3 DNA is TGTGCCAGTAGTATAGTCGGGGGCGATGAGCAGTTCTTC. It encodes CASSIVGGDEQFF.